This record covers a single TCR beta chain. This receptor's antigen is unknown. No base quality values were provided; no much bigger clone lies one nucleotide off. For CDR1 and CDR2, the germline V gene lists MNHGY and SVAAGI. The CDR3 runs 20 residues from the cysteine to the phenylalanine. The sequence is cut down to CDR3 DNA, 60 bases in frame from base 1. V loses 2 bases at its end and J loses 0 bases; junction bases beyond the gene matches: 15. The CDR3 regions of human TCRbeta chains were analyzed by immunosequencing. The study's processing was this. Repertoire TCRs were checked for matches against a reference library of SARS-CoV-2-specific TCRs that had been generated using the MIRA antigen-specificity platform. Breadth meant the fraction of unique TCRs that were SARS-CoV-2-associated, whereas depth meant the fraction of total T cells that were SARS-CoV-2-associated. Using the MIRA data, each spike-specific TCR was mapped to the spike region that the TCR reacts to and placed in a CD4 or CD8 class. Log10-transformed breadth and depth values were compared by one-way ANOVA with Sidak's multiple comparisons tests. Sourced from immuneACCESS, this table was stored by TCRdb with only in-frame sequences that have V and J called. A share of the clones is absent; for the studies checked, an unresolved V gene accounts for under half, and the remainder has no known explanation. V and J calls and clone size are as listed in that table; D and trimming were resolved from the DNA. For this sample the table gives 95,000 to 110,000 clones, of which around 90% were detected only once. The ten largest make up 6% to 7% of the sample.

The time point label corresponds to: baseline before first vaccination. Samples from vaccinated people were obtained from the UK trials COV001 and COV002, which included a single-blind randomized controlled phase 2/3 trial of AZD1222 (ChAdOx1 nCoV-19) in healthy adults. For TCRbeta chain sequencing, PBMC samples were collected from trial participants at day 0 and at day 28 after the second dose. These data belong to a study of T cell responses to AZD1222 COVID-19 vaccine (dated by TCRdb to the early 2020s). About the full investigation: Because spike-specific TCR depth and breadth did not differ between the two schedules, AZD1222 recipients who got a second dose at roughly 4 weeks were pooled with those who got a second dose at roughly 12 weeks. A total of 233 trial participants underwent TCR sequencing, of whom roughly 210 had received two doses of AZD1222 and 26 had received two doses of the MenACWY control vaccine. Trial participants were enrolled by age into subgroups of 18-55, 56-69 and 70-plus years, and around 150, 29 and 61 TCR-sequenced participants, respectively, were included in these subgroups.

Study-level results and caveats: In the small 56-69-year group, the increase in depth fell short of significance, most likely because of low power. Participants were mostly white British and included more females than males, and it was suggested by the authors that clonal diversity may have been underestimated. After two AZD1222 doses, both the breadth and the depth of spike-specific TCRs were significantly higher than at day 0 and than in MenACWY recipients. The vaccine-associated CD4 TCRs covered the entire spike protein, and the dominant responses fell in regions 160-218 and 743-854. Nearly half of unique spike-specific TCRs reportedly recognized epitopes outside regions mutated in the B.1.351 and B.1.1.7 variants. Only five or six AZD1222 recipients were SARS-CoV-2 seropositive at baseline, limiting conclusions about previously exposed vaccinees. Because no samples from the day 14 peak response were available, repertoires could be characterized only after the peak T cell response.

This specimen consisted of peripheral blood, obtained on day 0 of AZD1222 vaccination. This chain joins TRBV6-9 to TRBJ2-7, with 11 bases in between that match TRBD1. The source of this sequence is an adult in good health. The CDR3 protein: CASSYRTGGPRRASSYEQYF. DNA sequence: TGTGCCAGCAGTTATCGGACAGGGGGCCCGCGGCGGGCCTCCTCCTACGAGCAGTACTTC.